A single sample gave rise to the 24 T cell receptor beta chains below, sequenced in a study of spatial heterogeneity in lung cancer (dated by TCRdb to 2018 to 2020). The protocol used for the library was 5' RACE. The instrument was a NextSeq 500. TCRdb reprocessed the public reads (quality trimming at Q25 with fastp, clone calling with MiXCR) and kept in-frame beta chains. Every distinct CDR3 protein forms one entry, paired with its most common genes and DNA. This sample is represented by 20,000 to 30,000 distinct CDR3 sequences; around 9.7% of them were singletons. The ten largest make up about 20% of the sample. In light of the paper, this sample's time point label describes: blood at routine non-recurrence follow-up after resection. The sample was PBMCs, taken at follow-up. The receptor source for this set is a male donor with early-stage non-small cell lung cancer.

This clonotype occurred many times. This chain connects TRBV6-2 or TRBV6-3 to TRBJ1-1; D not resolved. Germline V gene data show CDR1 as MNHEY and CDR2 as SVGEGT. The CDR3 has 11 amino acids. Trimming shortened V by 6 bases and J by 5 bases, and 7 bases separated the two germline ends. CDR3 coding DNA: TGTGCCAGCAGGACCGGGACTGAAGCTTTCTTT. This gives the protein CASRTGTEAFF.

This clonotype occurred a few times. The chain has TRBV5-4 and TRBJ1-6; 10 positions agree with TRBD1. Germline CDR1 SGHNT, CDR2 YYREEE (reference sequence). J lost 10 bases, V lost 4 bases, and 8 bases had no gene match. The CDR3 has 15 residues. The CDR3 here is CASSPGTGEGSPLHF. The CDR3 DNA reads TGTGCCAGCAGCCCTGGGACAGGGGAAGGGTCACCCCTCCACTTT.

This clonotype has ten or more counts. The chain employs TRBV6-6 and TRBJ1-4; D perhaps matches TRBD1 (5 bases). The germline V and J ends were trimmed by 7 bases and 8 bases, with 14 bases remaining between them. Germline V gives CDR1 MNHNY, CDR2 SVGAGI (reference sequence). The CDR3 runs 13 residues. The CDR3 here is CASKTGGNEKLFF. Written as DNA, the CDR3 is TGTGCCAGCAAGACGGGGGGGAACGAAAAACTGTTTTTT.

This clonotype occurred many times. The chain couples TRBV5-5 to TRBJ1-5; D is uncertain. Trimming pared 0 bases from V and 4 bases from J, leaving 14 bases between. Germline V gives CDR1 SGHKS, CDR2 YYEKEE (reference sequence). This CDR3 region has 16 residues. The CDR3 DNA follows: TGTGCCAGCAGCTTGGGACCCTCTATTGGGAATCAGCCCCAGCATTTT. It specifies CASSLGPSIGNQPQHF.

The chain employs TRBV29-1 and TRBJ2-7; tentatively, D is TRBD1 or TRBD2 (5 bases each). Germline assignment: CDR1 SQVTM and CDR2 ANQGSEA. Trimming took off 5 bases at V and 0 bases at J, with 17 bases between the two ends. This CDR3 region has 15 residues. CDR3 protein: CSVRSGTARSYEQYF. The CDR3 bases are TGCAGCGTTAGATCCGGGACCGCACGCTCCTACGAGCAGTACTTC.

Only a few counts were recorded for this clonotype. The chain carries TRBV11-2 and TRBJ1-6; a possible D gene is TRBD1 (5 bases). The CDR3 spans 17 residues. Germline loops: CDR1 SGHAT, CDR2 FQNNGV. The V gene lost 1 base and the J gene lost 8 bases, with 18 bases spanning the gap. The CDR3 reads CASSLVRNHRPDSPLHF. In DNA form, the CDR3 reads TGTGCCAGCAGCTTAGTTCGGAACCACAGGCCTGATTCACCCCTCCACTTT.

This chain uses TRBV5-6 with TRBJ1-5; D is ambiguous. The germline V gene has CDR1 SGHDT and CDR2 YYEEEE. The V end was cut by 1 base, the J end by 0 bases, with 11 bases between. The CDR3 runs to 16 residues. CDR3 residues: CASSLSTVNSNQPQHF. In DNA, the CDR3 is TGTGCCAGCAGCTTGTCGACTGTAAATAGCAATCAGCCCCAGCATTTT.

The J gene is TRBJ1-1, the V gene TRBV7-9; D might be TRBD1 (5 bases). This CDR3 region has 14 residues. Germline V gene data show CDR1 as SEHNR and CDR2 as FQNEAQ (reference sequence). V was shortened by 5 bases and J by 6 bases, with 16 bases between the two germline ends. For the CDR3, the DNA is TGTGCCAGCAGCCTCATGGGGGTTGACGCTGAAGCTTTCTTT. Translating gives CASSLMGVDAEAFF.

V gene TRBV7-2 combines with J gene TRBJ1-5; D is possibly TRBD1 (5 bases). The ends were cut back, 2 bases at V and 3 bases at J, with 11 bases in the middle. Germline values: CDR1 SGHTA, CDR2 FQGNSA. The CDR3 runs to 15 residues. The CDR3 loop reads CASSLSGDPNQPQHF. For the CDR3, the DNA is TGTGCCAGCAGCTTAAGCGGGGACCCCAATCAGCCCCAGCATTTT. Drawing the rest from reference TRBV7-2 and TRBJ1-5, the complete variable domain is GAGVSQSPSNKVTEKGKDVELRCDPISGHTALYWYRQSLGQGLEFLIYFQGNSAPDKSGLPSDRFSAERTGGSVSTLTIQRTQQEDSAVYLCASSLSGDPNQPQHFGDGTRLSIL.

CDR3 nucleotides: TGTGCTAGTGGTCGACAGGGACCAAACACTGAAGCTTTCTTT. It yields the protein CASGRQGPNTEAFF. The chain carries TRBV12-5 and TRBJ1-1, with 7 bases matching TRBD1. Looked up from germline, CDR1 is LGHNT and CDR2 is FRNRAP. The CDR3 consists of 14 residues. Losses at the gene ends were 5 bases for V and 2 bases for J; bases not matched to a gene: 5. Full variable domain (remainder filled in from reference TRBV12-5 and TRBJ1-1): DARVTQTPRHKVTEMGQEVTMRCQPILGHNTVFWYRQTMMQGLELLAYFRNRAPLDDSGMPKDRFSAEMPDATLATLKIQPSEPRDSAVYFCASGRQGPNTEAFFGQGTRLTVV.

J is TRBJ2-2 and V is TRBV9; D may be TRBD1 (5 bases). The CDR3 has 14 residues. V was cut by 8 bases and J by 0 bases, with 11 bases left in between. Looked up from germline, CDR1 is SGDLS and CDR2 is YYNGEE. This CDR3 is CASGANSNTGELFF. CDR3 bases: TGTGCCAGTGGGGCCAATTCGAACACCGGGGAGCTGTTTTTT.

The V gene is TRBV10-3, the J gene TRBJ2-7, with D possibly matching TRBD1 (7 bases). This CDR3 is built from 14 residues. Germline CDR1 is ENHRY and CDR2 is SYGVKD. V gave up 8 bases and J gave up 1 base, with 15 bases separating them. CDR3 residues: CAIRGTAASYEQYF. For the CDR3, the DNA is TGTGCCATCCGCGGGACAGCCGCTTCCTACGAGCAGTACTTC.

Ten or more counts support this clonotype. The junction does not match germline at one end; this may be a read error. The V and J genes are TRBV6-5 and TRBJ2-3; 10 bases match TRBD2. Germline loops: CDR1 MNHEY, CDR2 SVGAGI. The CDR3 runs to 15 residues. The CDR3 bases are TGTGCCAGCAGTTACGAGCGGGGGGGCACGGATACGCAGTATTTT. Translating gives CASSYERGGTDTQYF.

This clonotype was observed many times. J is TRBJ2-6 and V is TRBV7-6; maybe TRBD2 (7 bases). Germline lookup yields CDR1 SGHVS and CDR2 FNYEAQ. Trimming pared 5 bases from V and 2 bases from J, leaving 10 bases between. This CDR3 has 15 residues. The CDR3 sequence is CASSTGRAGANVLTF. The CDR3 region has the DNA TGTGCCAGCAGCACAGGGAGGGCTGGGGCCAACGTCCTGACTTTC.

At least ten counts were recorded for this clonotype. The V and J genes are TRBV25-1 and TRBJ2-1, with D possibly being TRBD1 or TRBD2 (5 bases each). The V end lost 1 base, the J end lost 5 bases, and 15 bases lay between the germline ends. The CDR3 is 16 residues long. The V gene's germline CDR1 is MGHDK and CDR2 SYGVNS. CDR3 nucleotides: TGTGCCAGCAGTGAATTGGGGGTAGAAGGGCACAATGAGCAGTTCTTC. This sequence encodes CASSELGVEGHNEQFF.

The chain combines TRBV2 with TRBJ1-5; 10 bases fit TRBD1. The CDR3 is 14 residues long. The J segment lost 6 bases and the V segment lost 5 bases, leaving 4 bases of the junction unmatched. CDR1 and CDR2 from the germline V gene are SNHLY and FYNNEI. This CDR3 is CASSPGQGSQPQHF. CDR3 DNA sequence: TGTGCCAGCAGTCCGGGACAGGGGAGTCAGCCCCAGCATTTT.

This clonotype was found many times. The V call is TRBV5-1, the J call TRBJ1-1; no definite D call. V lost 0 bases and J lost 0, with 3 bases in between. Germline V gene lookup returns CDR1 SGHRS and CDR2 YFSETQ. There are 13 residues in the CDR3. CDR3 sequence: CASSLEVNTEAFF. CDR3 DNA: TGCGCCAGCAGCTTGGAAGTGAACACTGAAGCTTTCTTT.

This clonotype came up many times. The genes are TRBV6-6 and TRBJ2-3, with 11 bases that match TRBD1. Per germline, CDR1 MNHNY and CDR2 SVGAGI (reference sequence). The length of the CDR3 is 14 residues. Trimming took 3 bases from V and 5 from J; bases not matched to a gene: 1. This chain's CDR3 is CASSYGTGGDTQYF. For the CDR3, the DNA is TGTGCCAGCAGTTATGGGACAGGGGGAGATACGCAGTATTTT.

This chain joins TRBV7-9 and TRBJ2-7, with D maybe TRBD1 (8 bases). The CDR3 extends over 15 amino acids. The germline V gene has CDR1 SEHNR and CDR2 FQNEAQ (reference sequence). The germline V and J ends were trimmed by 5 bases and 4 bases, with 18 bases remaining between them. The CDR3: CASSPPGQGLYEQYF. The CDR3 DNA follows: TGTGCCAGCAGCCCCCCCGGACAGGGACTATACGAGCAGTACTTC.

CDR3 coding DNA: TGTGCAAGTCGCTTAAAGGTCCCGAAATGCGGGGGGACGAGCACAGATACGCAGTATTTT. The encoded protein is CASRLKVPKCGGTSTDTQYF. J is TRBJ2-3 and V is TRBV12-2; no check of the table's D call, TRBD1, against the DNA was made. TRBV12-2 constitutes a pseudogene. The CDR3 runs 20 residues.

The V and J genes are TRBV6-5 and TRBJ1-2; the D is unclear. The CDR3 consists of 14 residues. The V end was cut by 6 bases, the J end by 10 bases, with 21 bases between. The germline V gene encodes CDR1 MNHEY and CDR2 SVGAGI. As DNA, the CDR3 is TGTGCCAGCAGAAAAGGGTGGTCGGGTGAGGACTACACCTTC. It codes for CASRKGWSGEDYTF.

This clonotype showed up just a few times. In DNA form, the CDR3 reads TGTGCCAGCAGCTTAGAAGGATTCGGGGCCTACGACGAGCAGTTCTTC. Translation: CASSLEGFGAYDEQFF. The chain carries TRBV7-9 and TRBJ2-1; D possibly uses TRBD1 or TRBD2 (5 bases each). The germline V and J ends were trimmed by 1 base and 10 bases, with 20 bases remaining between them. The CDR3 extends over 16 amino acids. Germline V CDR1 and CDR2: SEHNR, FQNEAQ (reference sequence).

This clonotype was picked up a small number of times. The V gene is TRBV28, the J gene TRBJ2-7, with 8 bases matching TRBD1. V was clipped by 3 bases and J by 0 bases; unmatched bases: 1. Germline lookup yields CDR1 MDHEN and CDR2 SYDVKM. The CDR3 has 14 residues. The CDR3 spells CASSLTGDSYEQYF. CDR3 nucleotide sequence: TGTGCCAGCAGTTTGACAGGGGACTCCTACGAGCAGTACTTC.

This clonotype was counted ten times or more. The V and J genes are TRBV28 and TRBJ2-5; D is ambiguous. This CDR3 is built from 15 residues. The germline V gene has CDR1 MDHEN and CDR2 SYDVKM. V was clipped by 7 bases and J by 5 bases, with 20 bases between them. The CDR3 loop reads CASNRPQSFAETQYF. The CDR3 bases are TGTGCCAGCAACCGACCCCAATCATTCGCTGAGACCCAGTACTTC.